This TCR beta chain originates from a study of type 1 regulatory T cells. Study context: T-allo10 is a Tr1-enriched, alloantigen-specific CD4 T cell product made in vitro.

TCRdb processed the reads anew with MiXCR; each CDR3 protein has one entry. The repertoire holds approximately 100,000 distinct CDR3 sequences, roughly 31% seen once, with less than 2.5% in the top ten. CDR3 length: 15 amino acids. Germline CDR1 and CDR2: SGHDT and YYEEEE. The trim removed 3 bases at V and 8 bases at J, leaving 7 bases unmatched. The TCR originated in a human donor in good health. What was sequenced was CD4+ T cells, either the whole sample or a sorted fraction (not recorded which). The genes are TRBV5-6 and TRBJ2-7, with 14 bases identical to TRBD2. The DNA for the CDR3 is TGTGCCAGCAGCTGGGGACTAGCGGGAGAAGGCCAGCAGTACTTC. It is translated as CASSWGLAGEGQQYF.